These 27 T cell receptor beta chains came from one sample sequenced in a study of T cells in Graves' hyperthyroidism and ophthalmopathy (dated 2019 in TCRdb). Library construction relied on multiplex PCR. Sequencing used an Illumina HiSeq 2000. TCR beta CDR3 regions were amplified from RNA transcripts. A first-round RT-PCR of the TCR CDR3 used the HTBI primer set with the Qiagen OneStep RT-PCR kit. Starting from the raw public reads, TCRdb applied fastp trimming at Q25, assembled clones with MiXCR and retained in-frame beta chains. Here each entry gathers all rows of one CDR3 protein and keeps the most common genes and DNA. Recorded for this sample are 550,000 to 600,000 distinct CDR3 sequences; 46% of them occurred a single time. Of the sample, around 20% falls within the top ten clones. Source material: peripheral blood or thyroid tissue (not recorded which). These receptors all stem from an adult woman with Graves' disease, either hyperthyroidism or ophthalmopathy (not recorded which).

Notes on this clonotype: Sequence at one end of the junction differs from germline and may be a read error. The rearrangement uses TRBV9 and TRBJ1-1; D is undetermined. This CDR3 contains 11 residues. Germline CDR1 SGDLS, CDR2 YYNGEE. Here the CDR3 DNA reads TGTGCCGGTGGTACGGGCACTGAAGCTCTCTTT. Translation gives CAGGTGTEALF. Combining the CDR3 with reference TRBV9 and TRBJ1-1 gives the whole variable domain DSGVTQTPKHLITATGQRVTLRCSPRSGDLSVYWYQQSLDQGLQFLIQYYNGEERAKGNILERFSAQQFPDLHSELNLSSLELGDSALYFCAGGTGTEALFGQGTRLTVV.

This clonotype was observed many times. J is TRBJ2-5 and V is TRBV19; 8 bases map to TRBD1. The germline V gene encodes CDR1 LNHDA and CDR2 SQIVND (reference sequence). There are 13 residues in the CDR3. The CDR3 protein is CASSRDRQETQYF. In DNA, the CDR3 is TGTGCTAGCAGCCGGGACAGGCAAGAGACCCAGTACTTC. Looking up the rest from reference TRBV19 and TRBJ2-5 gives the full variable domain: DGGITQSPKYLFRKEGQNVTLSCEQNLNHDAMYWYRQDPGQGLRLIYYSQIVNDFQKGDIAEGYSVSREKKESFPLTVTSAQKNPTAFYLCASSRDRQETQYFGPGTRLLVL.

This clonotype was observed many times. The chain employs TRBV27 and TRBJ1-6; D is undetermined. CDR1 and CDR2 from the germline V gene are MNHEY and SMNVEV (reference sequence). The CDR3 contains 15 residues. The V gene lost 2 bases and the J gene lost 7 bases, with 12 bases spanning the gap. The CDR3 coding sequence is TGTGCCAGCAGTTTACTCAATCCCGAGAATTCACCCCTCCACTTT. It translates to CASSLLNPENSPLHF.

V gene TRBV11-2 combines with J gene TRBJ1-4, with 7 nucleotides matching TRBD1. With V trimmed by 3 bases and J by 10 bases, 8 bases remained unmatched. This CDR3 has 14 residues. From germline, CDR1 is SGHAT and CDR2 FQNNGV. CDR3 sequence reads: CASSFLRQGGKLFF. As DNA, the CDR3 is TGTGCCAGCAGCTTTCTTAGACAGGGTGGAAAACTGTTTTTT.

This clonotype was detected many times. This chain's CDR3 is CAVAGWTGGSYEQYF. The CDR3 DNA sequence: TGCGCCGTCGCGGGCTGGACAGGGGGTTCCTACGAGCAGTACTTC. This chain joins TRBV5-1 and TRBJ2-7, with 10 bases fitting TRBD1. This CDR3 is 15 amino acids long. The germline CDR1 and CDR2 sequences are SGHRS and YFSETQ. Trimming at V came to 10 bases and at J to 1 base, leaving 11 bases not matched to a gene.

This clonotype was counted many times. The V and J genes are TRBV20-1 and TRBJ2-7, with 7 bases lining up with TRBD1. Germline assignment: CDR1 DFQATT and CDR2 SNEGSKA (reference sequence). Trimming removed 7 bases from V and 6 bases from J; junction bases left unmatched: 15. This CDR3 has 14 amino acids. DNA of the CDR3: TGCAGTGGCGAGCTCCCGGGACAGTTGGGCGAGCAGTACTTC. It codes for CSGELPGQLGEQYF.

This clonotype was seen ten or more times. This chain links TRBV9 with TRBJ2-5; D uncertain. The CDR3 is 15 residues long. The V end lost 0 bases, the J end lost 2 bases, and 11 bases lay between the germline ends. The V gene's germline CDR1 is SGDLS and CDR2 YYNGEE. Here the CDR3 reads CASSVAPTEQETQYF. The DNA of the CDR3 is TGTGCCAGCAGCGTAGCCCCCACTGAACAAGAGACCCAGTACTTC. Full variable domain (missing parts from reference TRBV9 and TRBJ2-5): DSGVTQTPKHLITATGQRVTLRCSPRSGDLSVYWYQQSLDQGLQFLIQYYNGEERAKGNILERFSAQQFPDLHSELNLSSLELGDSALYFCASSVAPTEQETQYFGPGTRLLVL.

This rearrangement joins TRBV2 to TRBJ2-5; no definite D call. CDR1 and CDR2 (germline): SNHLY, FYNNEI. The CDR3 consists of 12 residues. Trimming removed 3 bases at V and 7 bases at J, with 9 bases between. The CDR3 here is CASSEVPGTQYF. The CDR3 nucleotides read TGTGCCAGCAGTGAGGTCCCTGGGACCCAGTACTTC.

The gene calls are TRBV7-9 and TRBJ2-5; tentatively, D is TRBD2 (6 bases). The V end was cut by 5 bases, the J end by 10 bases, with 23 bases between. Germline-derived CDR1 and CDR2 are SEHNR and FQNEAQ (reference sequence). The CDR3 runs 15 residues. CDR3 loop: CASSLPGLAAEGQYF. As DNA, the CDR3 is TGTGCCAGCAGCCTACCGGGACTGGCGGCTGAGGGCCAGTACTTC.

This clonotype has at least ten counts. V gene TRBV2 combines with J gene TRBJ1-4; D might be TRBD1 (5 bases). The CDR3 is 14 residues long. Germline lookup yields CDR1 SNHLY and CDR2 FYNNEI. Trimming removed 7 bases from V and 1 base from J, with 10 bases in between. The CDR3 region is CASTRQGTNEKLFF. The CDR3 DNA sequence: TGTGCCAGCACCCGGCAGGGAACTAATGAAAAACTGTTTTTT.

The gene calls are TRBV6-5 and TRBJ1-6; D is undetermined. Germline lookup yields CDR1 MNHEY and CDR2 SVGAGI. The germline V and J ends were trimmed by 1 base and 12 bases, with 34 bases remaining between them. The CDR3 has 21 amino acids. CDR3 DNA: TGTGCCAGCAGTTACTTCCCTCGGTTCGAGAGAATTGTGGACCCCTGGTTACCCCTCCACTTT. Translation gives CASSYFPRFERIVDPWLPLHF.

This clonotype was seen once. The chain couples TRBV7-2 to TRBJ2-2; 9 positions match TRBD1. The junction had 7 bases not matched to a gene; V was cut back by 9 bases and J by 8 bases. Germline V lookup: CDR1 SGHTA, CDR2 FQGNSA. CDR3 length: 13 amino acids. CDR3 coding DNA: TGTGCCAGTAAAGACAGGGGGTGGGGGGAGCTGTTTTTT. Its protein product is CASKDRGWGELFF. Variable domain in full (rest from reference TRBV7-2 and TRBJ2-2): GAGVSQSPSNKVTEKGKDVELRCDPISGHTALYWYRQSLGQGLEFLIYFQGNSAPDKSGLPSDRFSAERTGGSVSTLTIQRTQQEDSAVYLCASKDRGWGELFFGEGSRLTVL.

A few counts support this clonotype. J is TRBJ1-2 and V is TRBV7-9, with D perhaps TRBD1 (6 bases). The CDR3 spans 15 residues. Trimming cost V 4 bases and J 2 bases, with 14 bases left between them. Germline CDR1 and CDR2: SEHNR and FQNEAQ (reference sequence). The CDR3, as DNA: TGTGCCAGCAGCTCCTCGGACAGAGCGAACTATGGCTACACCTTC. Protein product: CASSSSDRANYGYTF.

The chain combines TRBV15 with TRBJ2-5; 8 bases map to TRBD1. The trim removed 3 bases at V and 4 bases at J, leaving 4 bases unmatched. Germline V gives CDR1 LNHNV, CDR2 YYDKDF (reference sequence). This CDR3 region has 14 residues. The CDR3 DNA reads as TGTGCCACCAGCAGCACCGGGACAGGAGAGACCCAGTACTTC. This sequence encodes CATSSTGTGETQYF.

This CDR3 reads CASRLRTDMNTEAFF. In nucleotides, the CDR3 is TGCGCCAGCCGCCTCCGAACGGACATGAACACTGAAGCTTTCTTT. This chain uses TRBV5-1 with TRBJ1-1, with a weak D call TRBD1 (5 bases). CDR1 is SGHRS and CDR2 is YFSETQ in the germline V gene. This CDR3 has 15 amino acids. The ends were cut back, 7 bases at V and 0 bases at J, with 16 bases in the middle. The complete variable domain, with remaining parts taken from reference TRBV5-1 and TRBJ1-1, reads KAGVTQTPRYLIKTRGQQVTLSCSPISGHRSVSWYQQTPGQGLQFLFEYFSETQRNKGNFPGRFSGRQFSNSRSEMNVSTLELGDSALYLCASRLRTDMNTEAFFGQGTRLTVV.

The chain carries TRBV7-2 and TRBJ2-2; D tentatively reads TRBD1 or TRBD2 (5 bases each). The CDR3 sequence is 16 residues long. Per the germline V gene, CDR1 is SGHTA and CDR2 is FQGNSA. Trimming left V 5 bases short and J 6 bases short, with 19 bases between. CDR3 amino acids: CASSLATGTWAGELFF. CDR3 in DNA: TGTGCCAGCAGCCTCGCAACGGGGACCTGGGCCGGGGAGCTGTTTTTT.

V is TRBV7-9 and J is TRBJ1-1, with a weak D call TRBD1 (5 bases). Germline V gene sequence: CDR1 SEHNR, CDR2 FQNEAQ (reference sequence). The V gene lost 6 bases and the J gene lost 5 bases, with 16 bases spanning the gap. The CDR3 length is 14 residues. The CDR3 sequence: CASSPGPGGTEAFF. CDR3 coding DNA: TGTGCCAGCAGTCCGGGACCGGGCGGAACTGAAGCTTTCTTT. The full variable domain, with the rest looked up from reference TRBV7-9 and TRBJ1-1, is DTGVSQNPRHKITKRGQNVTFRCDPISEHNRLYWYRQTLGQGPEFLTYFQNEAQLEKSRLLSDRFSAERPKGSFSTLEIQRTEQGDSAMYLCASSPGPGGTEAFFGQGTRLTVV.

In its sample, this clonotype was seen many times. The CDR3 sequence is CASSEQGRHGELFF. The CDR3 nucleotides read TGTGCCAGCAGTGAGCAGGGTCGGCACGGGGAGCTGTTTTTT. This rearrangement joins TRBV2 to TRBJ2-2, with D maybe TRBD1 (5 bases). Germline V lookup: CDR1 SNHLY, CDR2 FYNNEI. Trimming left V 3 bases short and J 7 bases short, with 12 bases between. This CDR3 region has 14 residues.

V and J are TRBV3-1 and TRBJ1-1; 8 positions agree with TRBD1. The germline CDR1 and CDR2 sequences are LGHDT and YNNKEL (reference sequence). The ends lost 4 bases at V and 1 base at J; junction bases unmatched: 8. The CDR3 length is 16 residues. This chain's CDR3 is CASSRGGQARNTEAFF. CDR3 DNA: TGTGCCAGCAGCCGCGGGGGACAGGCTCGGAACACTGAAGCTTTCTTT. The complete variable domain, with remaining parts taken from reference TRBV3-1 and TRBJ1-1, reads DTAVSQTPKYLVTQMGNDKSIKCEQNLGHDTMYWYKQDSKKFLKIMFSYNNKELIINETVPNRFSPKSPDKAHLNLHINSLELGDSAVYFCASSRGGQARNTEAFFGQGTRLTVV.

This clonotype was counted ten times or more. The rearrangement uses TRBV19 and TRBJ2-2; D call uncertain. Germline V gene sequence: CDR1 LNHDA, CDR2 SQIVND (reference sequence). CDR3 size: 14 residues. With 0 bases removed from V and 5 bases from J, the gap between germline ends came to 7 bases. The chain's CDR3 is CASSIEGSTGELFF. The CDR3 DNA follows: TGTGCCAGTAGTATAGAAGGGTCGACCGGGGAGCTGTTTTTT.

This chain connects TRBV24-1 to TRBJ2-6; maybe TRBD2 (5 bases). The CDR3 contains 16 residues. The V end lost 0 bases, the J end lost 0 bases, and 5 bases lay between the germline ends. Looked up from germline, CDR1 is KGHDR and CDR2 is SFDVKD. The CDR3 DNA is TGTGCCACCAGTGATTTGGGGAGCTCTGGGGCCAACGTCCTGACTTTC. This codes for CATSDLGSSGANVLTF.

This clonotype was seen repeatedly, ten times or more. The chain is built from TRBV7-2 and TRBJ2-7; 13 bases agree with TRBD2. The CDR3 runs to 15 residues. The V gene end was trimmed by 5 bases and the J gene end by 5 bases; junction bases not matched to a gene: 6. CDR1 SGHTA and CDR2 FQGNSA come from the germline V gene. The chain's CDR3 is CASSPRTSGSHEQYF. In nucleotides, the CDR3 is TGTGCCAGCAGCCCCCGGACTAGCGGGAGTCACGAGCAGTACTTC.

This chain links TRBV5-1 with TRBJ2-5, with D tentatively TRBD1 (7 bases). This CDR3 contains 15 residues. V gave up 4 bases and J gave up 5 bases, with 18 bases separating them. In germline, CDR1 is SGHRS, CDR2 YFSETQ. The CDR3 loop is CASSAGTGEAETQYF. The CDR3 DNA follows: TGCGCCAGCAGCGCGGGAACAGGGGAGGCGGAGACCCAGTACTTC.

This clonotype was counted ten times or more. The genes are TRBV9 and TRBJ2-5; 9 bases agree with TRBD2. The CDR3 is made up of 16 amino acids. Germline V gene sequence: CDR1 SGDLS, CDR2 YYNGEE. The J segment lost 4 bases and the V segment lost 0 bases, leaving 7 bases of the junction unmatched. As DNA, the CDR3 is TGTGCCAGCAGCGTAGGTGGTAGCGGGAGAGGAGAGACCCAGTACTTC. It encodes CASSVGGSGRGETQYF.

The chain uses TRBV7-2 and TRBJ2-7; the D call may be TRBD1 or TRBD2 (5 bases each). V was cut by 6 bases and J by 6 bases, with 18 bases left in between. The CDR3 has 14 residues. Germline V gene lookup returns CDR1 SGHTA and CDR2 FQGNSA. In DNA, the CDR3 is TGTGCCAGCAGTCCTGACAGTCTAGCCAGCGAGCAGTACTTC. It codes for CASSPDSLASEQYF. Full variable domain (rest looked up from reference TRBV7-2 and TRBJ2-7): GAGVSQSPSNKVTEKGKDVELRCDPISGHTALYWYRQSLGQGLEFLIYFQGNSAPDKSGLPSDRFSAERTGGSVSTLTIQRTQQEDSAVYLCASSPDSLASEQYFGPGTRLTVT.

The chain employs TRBV10-2 and TRBJ1-1; tentative D call: TRBD1 (5 bases). The V end lost 3 bases, the J end lost 8 bases, and 16 bases lay between the germline ends. This CDR3 contains 14 residues. Per the germline V gene, CDR1 is WSHSY and CDR2 is SAAADI. The CDR3 loop is CASSDSRAGTEAFF. CDR3 DNA: TGCGCCAGCAGTGACTCGAGGGCAGGGACCGAAGCTTTCTTT.

This chain links TRBV30 with TRBJ2-5; weak D call: TRBD2 (5 bases). Germline assignment: CDR1 GTSNPN and CDR2 SVGIG (reference sequence). This CDR3 contains 15 residues. With 4 bases removed from V and 1 base from J, the gap between germline ends came to 16 bases. CDR3 coding DNA: TGTGCCTGGATCCATCCCCGGCGGGTCCAAGAGACCCAGTACTTC. It encodes CAWIHPRRVQETQYF.